Sequencing of this T cell receptor (beta chain) was carried out in a study of OX40 agonist ivuxolimab in advanced cancers. Overall study findings and caveats: Not determined was the antigen specificity of the expanded peripheral T cells. With doses of 0.1 to 3.0 mg/kg, CD4+ and CD8+ blood T cells had undergone clonal expansion by week 6.

On cycle 4 day 1 and cycle 7 day 1, as well as at baseline, blood was sampled. Sequenced by immunoSEQ multiplex PCR; TCRdb stores in-frame clones only, minus some. In the table there are 40,000 to 45,000 clones, more than 80% of which are singletons. Concerning this clone: Its antigen is not identified.

Trimming left V 6 bases short and J 6 bases short, with 23 bases between. The CDR3 covers 16 residues. Per the germline V gene, CDR1 is SGHAT and CDR2 is FQDESV (reference sequence). The sample here was CD4+ or CD8+ T cells sorted from blood, taken in a trial of the OX40 agonist ivuxolimab. The clonotype originates from an adult with an advanced solid tumor such as melanoma, head and neck, liver or kidney cancer. This sequence joins TRBV11-1 and TRBJ1-1; tentatively, D is TRBD1 (6 bases). CDR3 in amino acids: CASSWTVGDGSAEAFF. The DNA of the CDR3 is TGTGCCAGCAGTTGGACAGTGGGTGACGGCAGCGCTGAAGCTTTCTTT.